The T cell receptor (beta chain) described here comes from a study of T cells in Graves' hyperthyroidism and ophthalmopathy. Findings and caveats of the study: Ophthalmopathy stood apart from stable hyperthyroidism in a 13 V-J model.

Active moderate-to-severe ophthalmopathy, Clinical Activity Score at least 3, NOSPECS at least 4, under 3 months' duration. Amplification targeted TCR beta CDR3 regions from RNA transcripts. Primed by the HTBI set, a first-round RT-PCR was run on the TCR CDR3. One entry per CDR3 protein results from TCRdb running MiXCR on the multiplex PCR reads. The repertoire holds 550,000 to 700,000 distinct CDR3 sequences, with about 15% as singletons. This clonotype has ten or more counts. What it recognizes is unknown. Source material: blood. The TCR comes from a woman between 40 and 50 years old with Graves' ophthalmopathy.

CDR3 in amino acids: CASSLQEDYGYTF. The CDR3 nucleotides are TGTGCCAGCAGTTTGCAGGAAGATTATGGCTACACCTTC. The rearrangement links TRBV28 to TRBJ1-2; D uncertain. This CDR3 has 13 residues. In germline, CDR1 is MDHEN, CDR2 SYDVKM. Trimming stripped 3 bases from V and 5 bases from J, with 10 bases between.